This T cell receptor (beta chain) came from a study of blood T cell repertoires in COVID-19. Enrolment of Seattle patients took place during active infection, and they were followed longitudinally. Per germline, CDR1 SGHRS and CDR2 YFSETQ. The CDR3 totals 14 residues. The V end was cut by 1 base, the J end by 1 base, with 8 bases between. Authors' analysis steps: Amplifying reference gene primers gave estimates of nucleated cell counts. Produced via immunoSEQ multiplex PCR; TCRdb's table is partial and in-frame only. V, J and clone size are those of that table, while D and trimming were read from the DNA. In the table there are roughly 230,000 clones, under 90% of which are singletons.

The gene calls are TRBV5-1 and TRBJ1-1; maybe TRBD1 (6 bases). This TCR came from a woman older than 75 with COVID-19, enrolled during active disease. The sample taken for sequencing was peripheral blood. The CDR3 bases are TGCGCCAGCAGCTTGCAGGGGCCGAACACTGAAGCTTTCTTT. It encodes CASSLQGPNTEAFF.